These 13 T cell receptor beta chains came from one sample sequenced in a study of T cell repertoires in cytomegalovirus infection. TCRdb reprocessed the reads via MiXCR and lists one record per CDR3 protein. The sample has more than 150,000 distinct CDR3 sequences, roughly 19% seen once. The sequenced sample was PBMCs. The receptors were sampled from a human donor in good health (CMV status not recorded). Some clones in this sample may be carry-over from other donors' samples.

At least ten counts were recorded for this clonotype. This CDR3 reads CASSLGASGDEQFF. CDR3 DNA sequence: TGTGCCAGCAGCTTAGGGGCTAGCGGCGATGAGCAGTTCTTC. The chain combines TRBV7-2 with TRBJ2-1; 7 positions agree with TRBD2. Losses at the gene ends were 1 base for V and 8 bases for J; bases not matched to a gene: 5. CDR1 is SGHTA, CDR2 FQGNSA, per germline. CDR3 size: 14 residues.

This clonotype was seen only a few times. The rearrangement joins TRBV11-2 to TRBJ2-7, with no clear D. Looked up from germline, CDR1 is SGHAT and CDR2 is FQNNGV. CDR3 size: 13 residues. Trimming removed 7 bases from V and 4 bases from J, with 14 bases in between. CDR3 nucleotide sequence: TGTGCCAGCAACCCGGACGGCTCGTACGAGCAGTACTTC. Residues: CASNPDGSYEQYF.

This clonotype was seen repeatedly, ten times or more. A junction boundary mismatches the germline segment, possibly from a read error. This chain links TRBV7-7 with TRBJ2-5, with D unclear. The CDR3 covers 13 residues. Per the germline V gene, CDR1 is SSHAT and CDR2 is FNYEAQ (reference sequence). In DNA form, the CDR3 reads TGTGCTAGCAGTACGGCGGAGCAAGAGACCCAGTACTTC. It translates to CASSTAEQETQYF.

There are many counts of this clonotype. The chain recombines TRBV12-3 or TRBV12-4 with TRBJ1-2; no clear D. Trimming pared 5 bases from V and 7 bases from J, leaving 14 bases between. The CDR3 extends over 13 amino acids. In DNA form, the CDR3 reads TGTGCCAGCAGTCCGTTCGCAATACGTGGCTACACCTTC. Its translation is CASSPFAIRGYTF.

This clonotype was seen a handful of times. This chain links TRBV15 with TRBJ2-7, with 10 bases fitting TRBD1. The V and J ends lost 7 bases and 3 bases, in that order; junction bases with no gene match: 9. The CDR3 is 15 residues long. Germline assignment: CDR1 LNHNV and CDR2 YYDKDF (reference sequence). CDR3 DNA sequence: TGTGCCACCACCCTAGACAGGGGGCCTAACTACGAGCAGTACTTC. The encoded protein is CATTLDRGPNYEQYF.

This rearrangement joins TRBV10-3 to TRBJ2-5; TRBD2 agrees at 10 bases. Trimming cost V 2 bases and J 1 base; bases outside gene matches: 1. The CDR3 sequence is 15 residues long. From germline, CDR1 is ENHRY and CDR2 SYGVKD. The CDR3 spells CAISEIAGGQETQYF. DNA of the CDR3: TGTGCCATCAGTGAGATAGCGGGGGGCCAAGAGACCCAGTACTTC.

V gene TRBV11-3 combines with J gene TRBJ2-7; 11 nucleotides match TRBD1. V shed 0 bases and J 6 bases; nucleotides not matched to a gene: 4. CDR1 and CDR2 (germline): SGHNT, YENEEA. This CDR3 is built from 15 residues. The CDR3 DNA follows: TGTGCCAGCAGCTTAGACGGGACAGGGGGTACCGAGCAGTACTTC. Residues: CASSLDGTGGTEQYF.

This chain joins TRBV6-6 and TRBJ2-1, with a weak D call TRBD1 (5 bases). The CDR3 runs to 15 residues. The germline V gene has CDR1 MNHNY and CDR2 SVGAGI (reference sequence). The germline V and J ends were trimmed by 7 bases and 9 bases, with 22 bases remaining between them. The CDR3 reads CASTQGSRLSGEQFF. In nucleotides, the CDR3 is TGTGCCAGCACCCAGGGCAGTAGACTTTCTGGTGAGCAGTTCTTC.

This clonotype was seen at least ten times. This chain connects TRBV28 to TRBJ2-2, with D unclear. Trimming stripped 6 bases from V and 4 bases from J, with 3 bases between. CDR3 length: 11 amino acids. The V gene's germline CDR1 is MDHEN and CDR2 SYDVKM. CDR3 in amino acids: CASRTTGELFF. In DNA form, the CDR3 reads TGTGCCAGCAGAACCACCGGGGAGCTGTTTTTT.

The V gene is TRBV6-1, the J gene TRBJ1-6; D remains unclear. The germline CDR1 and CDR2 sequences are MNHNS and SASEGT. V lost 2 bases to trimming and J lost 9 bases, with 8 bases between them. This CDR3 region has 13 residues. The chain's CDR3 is CASSESLASPLHF. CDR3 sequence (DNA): TGTGCCAGCAGTGAATCGTTGGCTTCACCCCTCCACTTT.

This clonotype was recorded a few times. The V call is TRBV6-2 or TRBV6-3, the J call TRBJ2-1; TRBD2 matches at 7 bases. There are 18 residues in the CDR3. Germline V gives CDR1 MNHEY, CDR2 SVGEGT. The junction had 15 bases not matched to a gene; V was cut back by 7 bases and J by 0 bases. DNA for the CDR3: TGTGCCAGCATCGACCCCCCCGGGAAGCGGGACTCCTACAATGAGCAGTTCTTC. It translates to CASIDPPGKRDSYNEQFF.

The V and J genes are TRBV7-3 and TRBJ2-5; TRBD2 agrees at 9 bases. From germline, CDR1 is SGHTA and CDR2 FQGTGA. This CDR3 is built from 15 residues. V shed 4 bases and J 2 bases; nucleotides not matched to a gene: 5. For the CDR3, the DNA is TGTGCCAGCAGCTCAGCGGGGGGCAGACAAGAGACCCAGTACTTC. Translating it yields CASSSAGGRQETQYF.

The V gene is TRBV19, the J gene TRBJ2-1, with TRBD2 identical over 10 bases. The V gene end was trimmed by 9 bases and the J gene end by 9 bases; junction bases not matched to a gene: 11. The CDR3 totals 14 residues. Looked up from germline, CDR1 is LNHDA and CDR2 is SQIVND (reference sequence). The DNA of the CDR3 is TGTGCCAGCCTCGGTAGCGGGAGGTTAGCTGAGCAGTTCTTC. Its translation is CASLGSGRLAEQFF.